This T cell receptor beta chain originates from a study of cytomegalovirus exposure and HLA in healthy donors. Study-level information: Among the 400 or so donors who were genotyped, approximately 84% fell in the genetic ancestry cluster that is associated with self-reported Caucasian donors.

PCR involved 60 Vbeta and 13 Jbeta primers. Profiling relied on immunoSEQ multiplex PCR, and the TCRdb table lists in-frame clones only, not all of them. The profile shows some 140,000 clones, about two thirds of them singletons. As concerns this clone: Its antigen is not known.

Study results and caveats: Reports state that TCR beta sequences accurately predicted most subjects' HLA-A and HLA-B alleles. In a later analysis, TCR association rates varied by HLA locus: DRB1 most, HLA-C fewest. Most TCR sequences proved rare, with some public TCRs found in many donors.

Germline-derived CDR1 and CDR2 are SEHNR and FQNEAQ (reference sequence). The CDR3 consists of 13 residues. V shed 5 bases, J shed 7 bases, and the junction held 7 bases outside the gene matches. Sequencing used PBMCs. This TCR derives from a man in his fifties in good health and CMV-seropositive. This chain links TRBV7-9 with TRBJ1-2, with 7 positions matching TRBD1. CDR3 loop: CASSLGQEGGYTF. CDR3 bases: TGTGCCAGCAGCCTTGGACAGGAGGGTGGCTACACCTTC.